The next 24 T cell receptor beta chains were all read from a single sample in a study of CD8 T cells in ankylosing spondylitis. General observations from the study: Ankylosing spondylitis blood appeared to carry a characteristic TCR beta motif of under ten highly homologous variants.

TCRdb used MiXCR to reprocess the 5' RACE reads, holding one entry per CDR3 protein. The sample gives approximately 550,000 distinct CDR3 sequences, roughly an eighth of which show up once; around 6.8% is in the top ten. These receptors' antigens are unknown. The specimen sequenced was blood, either unsorted or a sorted T cell fraction (not recorded which). Receptor source: a male donor with ankylosing spondylitis.

This clonotype was seen more than once but under ten times. This chain links TRBV6-1 with TRBJ1-3; TRBD1 might be the D (6 bases). The CDR3 runs to 17 residues. Germline CDR1 is MNHNS and CDR2 is SASEGT. Between the trimmed V and J ends, which lost 5 bases and 0 bases, there was a span of 17 bases. The CDR3 region is CASSRRGGGYSGNTIYF. The DNA of the CDR3 is TGTGCCAGCAGTCGCCGAGGAGGGGGATACTCTGGAAACACCATATATTTT.

This clonotype occurred many times. This rearrangement joins TRBV20-1 to TRBJ1-1; perhaps TRBD1 as D (6 bases). The germline V and J ends were trimmed by 3 bases and 6 bases, with 14 bases remaining between them. Looked up from germline, CDR1 is DFQATT and CDR2 is SNEGSKA (reference sequence). The CDR3 spans 13 residues. In DNA form, the CDR3 reads TGCAGTGCTAGTGAGACAGGCTACGCTGAAGCTTTCTTT. The encoded protein is CSASETGYAEAFF.

This clonotype has a count of ten or more. The chain has TRBV12-3 or TRBV12-4 and TRBJ2-4; D is possibly TRBD2 (5 bases). V shed 6 bases and J shed 6 bases, with 12 bases lying between them. The CDR3 consists of 13 residues. CDR3 region: CASSPGSRNIQYF. The CDR3 DNA sequence: TGTGCCAGCAGCCCGGGAAGTAGAAACATTCAGTACTTC.

This clonotype has more than one count but fewer than ten. CDR3 nucleotides: TGCGCCAGCAGCTCCCCAACCGGGACAAGCTCCGGCTACACCTTC. The encoded protein is CASSSPTGTSSGYTF. The J gene is TRBJ1-2, the V gene TRBV5-1, with D possibly TRBD1 on 6 matching bases. V shed 3 bases and J shed 8 bases, with 20 bases lying between them. This CDR3 comprises 15 residues. Germline assignment: CDR1 SGHRS and CDR2 YFSETQ.

This clonotype was detected only a few times. V and J are TRBV5-1 and TRBJ2-7; D remains ambiguous. Germline CDR1 SGHRS, CDR2 YFSETQ. Trimming took 0 bases from V and 7 from J, leaving 14 bases between them. CDR3 size: 14 residues. The CDR3 region is CASSLDPQGLEQYV. Written as DNA, the CDR3 is TGCGCCAGCAGCTTGGATCCACAAGGGCTGGAGCAGTACGTC.

The V call is TRBV20-1, the J call TRBJ2-1; maybe TRBD2 (6 bases). Trimming left V 1 base short and J 0 bases short, with 13 bases between. This CDR3 is 16 amino acids long. The germline CDR1 and CDR2 sequences are DFQATT and SNEGSKA (reference sequence). The CDR3 bases are TGCAGTGCTAGAGCCCCTAGCGTTAGCTCCTACAATGAGCAGTTCTTC. It codes for CSARAPSVSSYNEQFF.

The chain combines TRBV12-3 or TRBV12-4 with TRBJ2-5, with 7 bases identical to TRBD2. The CDR3 contains 14 residues. V lost 3 bases and J lost 4; bases outside the gene matches: 5. The CDR3, as DNA: TGTGCCAGCAGTTTGGGAGGGATGGGAGAGACCCAGTACTTC. It codes for CASSLGGMGETQYF.

The chain carries TRBV29-1 and TRBJ2-1; D uncertain. Trimming left V 0 bases short and J 8 bases short, with 8 bases between. Germline loops: CDR1 SQVTM, CDR2 ANQGSEA. This CDR3 is built from 12 residues. The DNA for the CDR3 is TGCAGCGTTGAAGATCTGACCGATGAGCAGTTCTTC. This encodes CSVEDLTDEQFF.

The rearrangement links TRBV27 to TRBJ2-3; 7 positions agree with TRBD2. The V and J ends lost 2 bases and 2 bases, in that order; junction bases with no gene match: 4. The CDR3 length is 15 residues. CDR1 MNHEY and CDR2 SMNVEV come from the germline V gene (reference sequence). The CDR3 nucleotides are TGTGCCAGCAGTTTAAGACTAGCACTCACAGATACGCAGTATTTT. Translating gives CASSLRLALTDTQYF.

This clonotype was found many times. This chain links TRBV5-1 with TRBJ2-2; the match to TRBD2 covers 12 bases. V was clipped by 6 bases and J by 7 bases; unmatched bases: 7. The CDR3 length is 15 residues. Germline CDR1 SGHRS, CDR2 YFSETQ. The CDR3 sequence: CASTRLAGANGELFF. CDR3 in DNA: TGCGCCAGCACCAGACTAGCGGGAGCTAACGGGGAGCTGTTTTTT.

CDR3 loop: CASSSPRSGIETQYF. The CDR3 nucleotides are TGTGCCAGCAGTTCCCCAAGAAGCGGGATAGAGACCCAGTACTTC. This chain joins TRBV12-3 or TRBV12-4 and TRBJ2-5; 7 bases are shared with TRBD2. The V segment lost 4 bases and the J segment 4 bases; nucleotides outside the gene matches: 9. There are 15 residues in the CDR3.

The chain combines TRBV29-1 with TRBJ2-2, with D possibly TRBD1 on 5 matching bases. The germline V gene encodes CDR1 SQVTM and CDR2 ANQGSEA. The CDR3 is made up of 11 amino acids. The V end lost 5 bases, the J end lost 6 bases, and 7 bases lay between the germline ends. The CDR3 DNA reads as TGCAGCGTTATCAGGGCCGGGGAGCTGTTTTTT. Protein: CSVIRAGELFF.

J is TRBJ1-1 and V is TRBV20-1, with D perhaps matching TRBD1 (5 bases). The germline CDR1 and CDR2 sequences are DFQATT and SNEGSKA (reference sequence). V was pared by 3 bases and J by 3 bases, with 8 bases between. The CDR3 covers 12 residues. As DNA, the CDR3 is TGCAGTGCTAGGAAGGGACACACTGAAGCTTTCTTT. Translation: CSARKGHTEAFF.

The J gene is TRBJ2-1, the V gene TRBV5-1; 14 bases are shared with TRBD2. Per germline, CDR1 SGHRS and CDR2 YFSETQ. The CDR3 runs to 13 residues. V shed 9 bases and J 6 bases; nucleotides not matched to a gene: 2. CDR3 region: CATGTSGSNEQFF. The DNA for the CDR3 is TGCGCCACCGGGACTAGCGGGAGCAATGAGCAGTTCTTC.

This clonotype has only a few counts. The chain links TRBV20-1 to TRBJ2-3; weak D call: TRBD2 (5 bases). The ends were cut back, 3 bases at V and 4 bases at J, with 11 bases in the middle. The CDR3 is 13 residues long. From germline, CDR1 is DFQATT and CDR2 SNEGSKA (reference sequence). The CDR3 loop reads CSASHQLADTQYF. CDR3 in DNA: TGCAGTGCTAGCCACCAACTAGCAGATACGCAGTATTTT.

This clonotype has just a few counts. This sequence joins TRBV9 and TRBJ2-1, with 7 bases that match TRBD2. With V trimmed by 0 bases and J by 6 bases, 6 bases remained unmatched. This CDR3 has 15 residues. Germline V CDR1 and CDR2: SGDLS, YYNGEE. The CDR3 reads CASSVAGGWSNEQFF. The DNA of the CDR3 is TGTGCCAGCAGCGTAGCGGGGGGTTGGAGCAATGAGCAGTTCTTC.

This chain joins TRBV15 and TRBJ2-5; 10 bases match TRBD2. After removal of 1 base from V and 7 bases from J, the junction contained 6 bases not matched to a gene. The CDR3 extends over 15 amino acids. Germline V lookup: CDR1 LNHNV, CDR2 YYDKDF (reference sequence). CDR3 coding DNA: TGTGCCACCAGCAGAGGAACTAGCGGGATCGGGACCCAGTACTTC. It specifies CATSRGTSGIGTQYF.

This clonotype occurred a few times. The chain couples TRBV5-1 to TRBJ2-7, with TRBD2 matching over 12 bases. The CDR3 is made up of 18 amino acids. V lost 4 bases, J lost 0 bases, and 11 bases stayed unmatched. Germline CDR1 reads SGHRS; CDR2 reads YFSETQ. The CDR3 here is CASSPTSGRPPRSYEQYF. In DNA form, the CDR3 reads TGCGCCAGCAGCCCCACTAGCGGGAGGCCTCCGCGCTCCTACGAGCAGTACTTC.

The V call is TRBV19, the J call TRBJ2-1; the match to TRBD1 covers 8 bases. Germline CDR1 reads LNHDA; CDR2 reads SQIVND (reference sequence). The V and J ends lost 6 bases and 7 bases, in that order; junction bases with no gene match: 14. This CDR3 region has 16 residues. The CDR3 DNA is TGTGCCAGTAGCGACAGGGGCAGGGGCTTTGGGAATGAGCAGTTCTTC. Protein product: CASSDRGRGFGNEQFF.

This clonotype was recorded a few times. This chain joins TRBV24-1 and TRBJ1-3; D gene ambiguous. CDR3 length equals 12 residues. With 7 bases removed from V and 2 bases from J, the gap between germline ends came to 5 bases. Germline V lookup: CDR1 KGHDR, CDR2 SFDVKD. The CDR3 coding sequence is TGTGCCACCAGGAGAGCTGGAAACACCATATATTTT. Its protein product is CATRRAGNTIYF.

The J gene is TRBJ2-3, the V gene TRBV20-1, with TRBD2 identical over 9 bases. The CDR3 contains 15 residues. Trimming removed 6 bases from V and 8 bases from J; junction bases left unmatched: 15. Germline V lookup: CDR1 DFQATT, CDR2 SNEGSKA (reference sequence). The CDR3 DNA sequence: TGCAGTGCAAAATCACCGGCGGGAGGGTCCCCTACGCAGTATTTT. As protein: CSAKSPAGGSPTQYF.

The genes are TRBV27 and TRBJ1-2; 12 nucleotides agree with TRBD1. The V and J ends lost 1 base and 7 bases, in that order; junction bases with no gene match: 4. Germline CDR1 MNHEY, CDR2 SMNVEV (reference sequence). The CDR3 runs 15 residues. The CDR3: CASSLLGGQGAGYTF. In DNA form, the CDR3 reads TGTGCCAGCAGTTTATTAGGGGGACAGGGGGCTGGCTACACCTTC.

The table lists this clonotype with a few counts. The gene calls are TRBV5-1 and TRBJ1-1; a possible D gene is TRBD1 (6 bases). The V gene lost 0 bases and the J gene lost 7 bases, with 19 bases spanning the gap. Germline lookup yields CDR1 SGHRS and CDR2 YFSETQ. CDR3 length equals 16 residues. The CDR3 DNA is TGCGCCAGCAGCTTGGTGTCTATTGGGGGGCCGGGTGAAGCTTTCTTT. It is translated as CASSLVSIGGPGEAFF.

Only a few counts were recorded for this clonotype. The rearrangement uses TRBV19 and TRBJ2-5; 7 bases are a match to TRBD2. This CDR3 contains 15 residues. Germline CDR1 reads LNHDA; CDR2 reads SQIVND (reference sequence). The J segment lost 2 bases and the V segment lost 5 bases, leaving 8 bases of the junction unmatched. As DNA, the CDR3 is TGTGCCAGTAGTTGGAAGCGGGACCCACAAGAGACCCAGTACTTC. It translates to CASSWKRDPQETQYF.